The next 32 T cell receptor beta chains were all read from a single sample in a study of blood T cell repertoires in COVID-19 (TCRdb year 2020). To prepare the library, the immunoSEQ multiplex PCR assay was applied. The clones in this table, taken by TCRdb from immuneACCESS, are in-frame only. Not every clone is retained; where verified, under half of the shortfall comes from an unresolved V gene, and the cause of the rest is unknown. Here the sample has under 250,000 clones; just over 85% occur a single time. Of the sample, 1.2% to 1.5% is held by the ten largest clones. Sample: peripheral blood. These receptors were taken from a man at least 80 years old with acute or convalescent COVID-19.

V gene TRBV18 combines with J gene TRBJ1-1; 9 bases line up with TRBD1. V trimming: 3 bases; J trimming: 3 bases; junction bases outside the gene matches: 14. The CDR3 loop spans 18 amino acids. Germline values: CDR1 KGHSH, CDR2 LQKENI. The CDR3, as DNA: TGTGCCAGCTCACCTCTTAGGACAGGGGTTTTCGTCGACACTGAAGCTTTCTTT. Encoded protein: CASSPLRTGVFVDTEAFF.

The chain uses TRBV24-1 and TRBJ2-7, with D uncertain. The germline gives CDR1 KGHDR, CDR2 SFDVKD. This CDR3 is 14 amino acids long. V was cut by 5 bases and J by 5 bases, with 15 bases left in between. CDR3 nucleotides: TGTGCCACCAGTGTCGGCCAGGTGAACGACGAGCAGTACTTC. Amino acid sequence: CATSVGQVNDEQYF.

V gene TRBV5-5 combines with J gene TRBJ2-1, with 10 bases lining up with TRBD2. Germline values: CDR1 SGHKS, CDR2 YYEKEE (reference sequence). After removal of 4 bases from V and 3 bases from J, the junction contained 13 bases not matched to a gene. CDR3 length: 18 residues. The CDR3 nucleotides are TGTGCCAGCAGCGCAGGGACTAGCGCCCATATGGGCTACAATGAGCAGTTCTTC. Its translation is CASSAGTSAHMGYNEQFF.

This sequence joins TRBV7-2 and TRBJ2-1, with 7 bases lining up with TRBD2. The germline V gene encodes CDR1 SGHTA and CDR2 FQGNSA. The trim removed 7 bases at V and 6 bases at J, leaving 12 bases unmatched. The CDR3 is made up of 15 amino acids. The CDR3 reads CASTVQGGSGNEQFF. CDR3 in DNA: TGTGCCAGCACCGTCCAGGGAGGGTCTGGCAATGAGCAGTTCTTC.

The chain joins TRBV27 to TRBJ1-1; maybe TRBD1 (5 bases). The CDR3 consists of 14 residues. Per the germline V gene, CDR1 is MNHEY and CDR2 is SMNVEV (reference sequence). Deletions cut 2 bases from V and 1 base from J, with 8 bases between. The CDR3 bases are TGTGCCAGCAGTTTAGTCAGGGCGAACACTGAAGCTTTCTTT. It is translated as CASSLVRANTEAFF.

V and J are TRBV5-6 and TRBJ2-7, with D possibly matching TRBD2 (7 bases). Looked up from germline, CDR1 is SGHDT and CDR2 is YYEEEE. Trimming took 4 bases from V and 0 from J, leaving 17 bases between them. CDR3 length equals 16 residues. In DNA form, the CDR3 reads TGTGCCAGCAGCCTAGGGGGGGTCTGGGGCTCCTACGAGCAGTACTTC. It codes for CASSLGGVWGSYEQYF.

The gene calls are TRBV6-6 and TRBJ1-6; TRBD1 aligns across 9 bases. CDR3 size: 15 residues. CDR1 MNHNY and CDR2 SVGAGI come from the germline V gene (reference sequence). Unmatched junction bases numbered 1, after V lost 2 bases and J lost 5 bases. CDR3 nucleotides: TGTGCCAGCAGTTACCGGGACAGGGATAATTCACCCCTCCACTTT. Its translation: CASSYRDRDNSPLHF.

The CDR3 coding sequence is TGTGCCACCAGTGACCCTGGAGGGCTGAAGACCCAGTACTTC. Protein: CATSDPGGLKTQYF. The chain is built from TRBV24-1 and TRBJ2-5, with D possibly TRBD2 on 6 matching bases. V gave up 4 bases and J gave up 6 bases, with 14 bases separating them. Per the germline V gene, CDR1 is KGHDR and CDR2 is SFDVKD. This CDR3 is 14 amino acids long.

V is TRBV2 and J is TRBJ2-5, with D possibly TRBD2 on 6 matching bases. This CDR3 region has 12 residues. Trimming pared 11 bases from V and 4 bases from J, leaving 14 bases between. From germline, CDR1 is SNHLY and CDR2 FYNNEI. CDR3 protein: CAAGGLGETQYF. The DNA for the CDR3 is TGTGCCGCCGGGGGTTTAGGAGAGACCCAGTACTTC.

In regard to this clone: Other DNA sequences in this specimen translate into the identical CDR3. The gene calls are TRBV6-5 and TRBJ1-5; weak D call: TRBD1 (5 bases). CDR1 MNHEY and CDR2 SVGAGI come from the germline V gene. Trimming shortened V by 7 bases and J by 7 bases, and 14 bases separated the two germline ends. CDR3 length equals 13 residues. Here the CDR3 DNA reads TGTGCCAGCAAGCGGGGGGAAGCACAGCCCCAGCATTTT. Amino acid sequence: CASKRGEAQPQHF.

The chain's CDR3 is CASSLGRGTHTGELFF. CDR3 nucleotides: TGTGCCAGCAGCTTAGGCAGGGGTACTCACACCGGGGAGCTGTTTTTT. The chain uses TRBV7-3 and TRBJ2-2; D may be TRBD1 (6 bases). V was clipped by 2 bases and J by 3 bases, with 13 bases between them. This CDR3 has 16 amino acids. Germline V gives CDR1 SGHTA, CDR2 FQGTGA.

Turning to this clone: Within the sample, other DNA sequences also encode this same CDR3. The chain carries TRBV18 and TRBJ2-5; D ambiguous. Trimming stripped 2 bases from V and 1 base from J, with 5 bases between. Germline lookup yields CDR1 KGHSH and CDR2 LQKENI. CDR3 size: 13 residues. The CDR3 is CASSPGLQETQYF. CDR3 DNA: TGTGCCAGCTCACCAGGGCTCCAAGAGACCCAGTACTTC.

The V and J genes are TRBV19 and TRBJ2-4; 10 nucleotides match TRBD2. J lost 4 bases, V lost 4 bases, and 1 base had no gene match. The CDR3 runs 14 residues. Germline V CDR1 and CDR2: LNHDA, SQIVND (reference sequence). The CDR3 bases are TGTGCCAGTAGTACACTAGCGGGAAAAAACATTCAGTACTTC. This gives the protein CASSTLAGKNIQYF.

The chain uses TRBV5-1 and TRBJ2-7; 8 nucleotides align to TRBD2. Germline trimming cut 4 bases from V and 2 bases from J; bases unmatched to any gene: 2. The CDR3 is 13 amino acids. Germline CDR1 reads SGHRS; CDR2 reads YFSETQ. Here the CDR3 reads CASSRTSPYEQYF. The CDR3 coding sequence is TGCGCCAGCAGCAGGACTAGCCCCTACGAGCAGTACTTC.

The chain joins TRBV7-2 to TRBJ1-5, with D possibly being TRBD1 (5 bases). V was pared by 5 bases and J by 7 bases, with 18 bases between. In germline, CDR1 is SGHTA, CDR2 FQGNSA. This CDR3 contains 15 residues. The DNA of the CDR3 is TGTGCCAGCAGCGCCTCAGCAGGGTCGTGGCAGCCCCAGCATTTT. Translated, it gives CASSASAGSWQPQHF.

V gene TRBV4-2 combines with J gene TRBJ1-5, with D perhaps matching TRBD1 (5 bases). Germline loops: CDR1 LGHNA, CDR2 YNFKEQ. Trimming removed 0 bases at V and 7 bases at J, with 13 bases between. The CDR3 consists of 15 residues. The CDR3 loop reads CASSQDLGTGQPQHF. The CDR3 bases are TGTGCCAGCAGCCAAGACTTGGGTACAGGCCAGCCCCAGCATTTT.

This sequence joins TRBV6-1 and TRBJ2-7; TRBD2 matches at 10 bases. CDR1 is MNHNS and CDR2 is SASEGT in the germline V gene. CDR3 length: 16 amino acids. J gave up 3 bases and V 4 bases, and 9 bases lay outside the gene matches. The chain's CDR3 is CASSVLSGLAIYEQYF. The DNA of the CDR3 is TGTGCCAGCAGTGTTCTGTCGGGACTAGCGATCTACGAGCAGTACTTC.

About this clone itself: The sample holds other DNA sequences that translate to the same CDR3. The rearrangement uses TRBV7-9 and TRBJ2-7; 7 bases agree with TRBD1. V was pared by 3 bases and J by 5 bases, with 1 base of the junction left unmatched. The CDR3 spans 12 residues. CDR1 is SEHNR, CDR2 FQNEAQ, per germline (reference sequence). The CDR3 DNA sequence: TGTGCCAGCAGCTTCGACAGGGACGAGCAGTACTTC. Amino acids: CASSFDRDEQYF.

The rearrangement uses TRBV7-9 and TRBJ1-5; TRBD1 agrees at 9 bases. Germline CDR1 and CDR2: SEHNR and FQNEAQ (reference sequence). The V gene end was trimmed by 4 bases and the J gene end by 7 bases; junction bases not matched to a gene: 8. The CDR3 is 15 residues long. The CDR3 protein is CASSSDRGDTQPQHF. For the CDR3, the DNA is TGTGCCAGCAGCTCGGACAGGGGCGATACCCAGCCCCAGCATTTT.

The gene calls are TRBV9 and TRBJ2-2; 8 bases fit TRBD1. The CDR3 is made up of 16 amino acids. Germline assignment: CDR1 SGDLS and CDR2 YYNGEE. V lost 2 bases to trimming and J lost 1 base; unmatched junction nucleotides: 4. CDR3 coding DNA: TGTGCCAGCAGCGTTCAGACAGGGGTGAACACCGGGGAGCTGTTTTTT. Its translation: CASSVQTGVNTGELFF.

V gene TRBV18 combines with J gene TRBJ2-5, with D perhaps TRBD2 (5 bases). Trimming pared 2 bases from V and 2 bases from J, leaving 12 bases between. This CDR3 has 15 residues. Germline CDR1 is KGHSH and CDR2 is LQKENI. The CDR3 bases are TGTGCCAGCTCACCAGACGCGGGCTTACAAGAGACCCAGTACTTC. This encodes CASSPDAGLQETQYF.

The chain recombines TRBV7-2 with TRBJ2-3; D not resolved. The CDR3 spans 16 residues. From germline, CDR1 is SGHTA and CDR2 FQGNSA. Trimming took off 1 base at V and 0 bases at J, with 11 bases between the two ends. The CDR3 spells CASSLESSASTDTQYF. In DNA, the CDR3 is TGTGCCAGCAGCTTAGAGTCCAGCGCTAGCACAGATACGCAGTATTTT.

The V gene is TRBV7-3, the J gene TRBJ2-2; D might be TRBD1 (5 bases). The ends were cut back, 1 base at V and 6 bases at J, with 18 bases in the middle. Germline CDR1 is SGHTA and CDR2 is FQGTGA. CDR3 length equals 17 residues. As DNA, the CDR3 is TGTGCCAGCAGCTTAAACGGAGAGGCAGGCAGGGCCGGGGAGCTGTTTTTT. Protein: CASSLNGEAGRAGELFF. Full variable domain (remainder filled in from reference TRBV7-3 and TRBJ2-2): GAGVSQTPSNKVTEKGKYVELRCDPISGHTALYWYRQSLGQGPEFLIYFQGTGAADDSGLPNDRFFAVRPEGSVSTLKIQRTERGDSAVYLCASSLNGEAGRAGELFFGEGSRLTVL.

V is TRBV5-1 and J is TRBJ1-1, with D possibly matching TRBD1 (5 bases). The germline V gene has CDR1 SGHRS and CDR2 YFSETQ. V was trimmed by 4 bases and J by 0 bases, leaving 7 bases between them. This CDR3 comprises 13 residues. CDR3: CASSGGVNTEAFF. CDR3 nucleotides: TGCGCCAGCAGCGGAGGGGTGAACACTGAAGCTTTCTTT. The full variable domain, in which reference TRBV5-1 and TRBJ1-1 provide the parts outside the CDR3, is KAGVTQTPRYLIKTRGQQVTLSCSPISGHRSVSWYQQTPGQGLQFLFEYFSETQRNKGNFPGRFSGRQFSNSRSEMNVSTLELGDSALYLCASSGGVNTEAFFGQGTRLTVV.

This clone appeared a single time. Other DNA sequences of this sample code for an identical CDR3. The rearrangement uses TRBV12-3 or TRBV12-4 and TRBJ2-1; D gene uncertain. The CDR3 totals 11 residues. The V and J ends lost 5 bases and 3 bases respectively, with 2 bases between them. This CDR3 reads CASSLYNEQFF. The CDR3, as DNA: TGTGCCAGCAGTCTCTACAATGAGCAGTTCTTC.

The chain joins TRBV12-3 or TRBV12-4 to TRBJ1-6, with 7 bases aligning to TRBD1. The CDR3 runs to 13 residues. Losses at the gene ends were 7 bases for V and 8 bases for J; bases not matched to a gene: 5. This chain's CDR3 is CASTPDRDSPLHF. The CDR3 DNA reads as TGTGCCAGCACCCCTGACAGGGATTCACCCCTCCACTTT.

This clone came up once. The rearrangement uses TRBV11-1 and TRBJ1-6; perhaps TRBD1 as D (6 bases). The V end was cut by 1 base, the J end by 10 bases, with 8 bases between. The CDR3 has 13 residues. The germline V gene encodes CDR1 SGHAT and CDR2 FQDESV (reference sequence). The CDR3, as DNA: TGTGCCAGCAGCTTAGAGACAGGCTCACCCCTCCACTTT. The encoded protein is CASSLETGSPLHF.

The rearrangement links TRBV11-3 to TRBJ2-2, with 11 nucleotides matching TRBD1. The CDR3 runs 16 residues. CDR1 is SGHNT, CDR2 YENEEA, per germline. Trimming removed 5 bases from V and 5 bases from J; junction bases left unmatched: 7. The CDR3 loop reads CASSPGTGGGTGELFF. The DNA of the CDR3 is TGTGCCAGCAGCCCCGGGACAGGGGGAGGTACCGGGGAGCTGTTTTTT.

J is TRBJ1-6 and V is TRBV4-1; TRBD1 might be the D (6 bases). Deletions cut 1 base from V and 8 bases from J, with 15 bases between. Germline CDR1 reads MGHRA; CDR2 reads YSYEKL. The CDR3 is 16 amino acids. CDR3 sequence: CASSQGITGPDSPLHF. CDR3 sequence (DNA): TGCGCCAGCAGCCAAGGAATAACAGGGCCAGATTCACCCCTCCACTTT.

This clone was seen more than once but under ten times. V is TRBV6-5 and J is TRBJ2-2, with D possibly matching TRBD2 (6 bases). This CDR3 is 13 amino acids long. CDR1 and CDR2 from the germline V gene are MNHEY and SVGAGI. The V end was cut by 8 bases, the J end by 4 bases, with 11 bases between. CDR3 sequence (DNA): TGTGCCAGCCGGAGGGCTTCCACCGGGGAGCTGTTTTTT. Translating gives CASRRASTGELFF.

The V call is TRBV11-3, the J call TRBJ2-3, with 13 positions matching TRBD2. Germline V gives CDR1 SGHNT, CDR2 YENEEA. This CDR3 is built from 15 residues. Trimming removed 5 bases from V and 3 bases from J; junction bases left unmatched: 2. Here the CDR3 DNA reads TGTGCCAGCAGCCGGACTAGCGGGAGAACAGATACGCAGTATTTT. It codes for CASSRTSGRTDTQYF.

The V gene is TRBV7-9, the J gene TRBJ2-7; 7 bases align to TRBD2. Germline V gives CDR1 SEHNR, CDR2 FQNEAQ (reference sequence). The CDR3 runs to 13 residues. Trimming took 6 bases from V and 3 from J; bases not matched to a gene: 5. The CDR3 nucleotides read TGTGCCAGCAGGCCCGGGACTAACTACGAGCAGTACTTC. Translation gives CASRPGTNYEQYF. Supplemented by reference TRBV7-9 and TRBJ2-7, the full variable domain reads DTGVSQNPRHKITKRGQNVTFRCDPISEHNRLYWYRQTLGQGPEFLTYFQNEAQLEKSRLLSDRFSAERPKGSFSTLEIQRTEQGDSAMYLCASRPGTNYEQYFGPGTRLTVT.